These T cell receptor beta chains were read from a single sample in a study of cytomegalovirus exposure and HLA in healthy donors. Generated by immunoSEQ multiplex PCR, the TCRdb table keeps only in-frame clones and is missing some. The table records about 73,000 clones, 65% to 80% of them present only once. Material: PBMCs. Receptors were obtained from a man between 70 and 80 years old in good health and CMV-seronegative. The CDR3 runs from the conserved cysteine through the conserved F or W. Each record gives: V gene, CDR3 length, clone size, D gene, J gene, CDR3 DNA, CDR3 protein. The D gene is left open where the match is weak. Expanded clones are given a class, and other clones once, few, many or no size at all.

V gene: TRBV10-1
CDR3 length: 14
clone size: NA
D gene: TRBD1
J gene: TRBJ2-7
CDR3 DNA: TGCGCCACCTCTCAGACAGGGGCGTCGAGGGAGCAGTACTTC
CDR3 protein: CATSQTGASREQYF

V gene: TRBV6-1
CDR3 length: 13
clone size: NA
D gene: TRBD1
J gene: TRBJ1-6
CDR3 DNA: TGTGCCAGCAGAGATAGGGGGCTTTCACCCCTCCACTTT
CDR3 protein: CASRDRGLSPLHF

V gene: TRBV7-9
CDR3 length: 17
clone size: NA
D gene: TRBD1
J gene: TRBJ1-1
CDR3 DNA: TGTTCCAGCAGCAACCGGGACAGGGGAAACCAGAACACTGAAGCTTTCTTT
CDR3 protein: CSSSNRDRGNQNTEAFF

V gene: TRBV2
CDR3 length: 15
clone size: NA
D gene: NA
J gene: TRBJ1-1
CDR3 DNA: TGTGCCAGCCGTCCGGGGGGGGGCTCTCCCACTGAAGCTTTCTTT
CDR3 protein: CASRPGGGSPTEAFF

V gene: TRBV7-9
CDR3 length: 15
clone size: once
D gene: TRBD2
J gene: TRBJ2-5
CDR3 DNA: TGTGCCAGCAGCTCACCCCTAGCGGGAGTAGAGACCCAGTACTTC
CDR3 protein: CASSSPLAGVETQYF

V gene: TRBV7-2
CDR3 length: 14
clone size: NA
D gene: NA
J gene: TRBJ1-2
CDR3 DNA: TGTGCCAGCAGCCGTCAGAGGATCAACTATGGCTACACCTTC
CDR3 protein: CASSRQRINYGYTF

V gene: TRBV11-2
CDR3 length: 14
clone size: NA
D gene: TRBD1
J gene: TRBJ1-4
CDR3 DNA: TGTGCCAGCAGCTCCCAGACAGGGGGAGAAAAACTGTTTTTT
CDR3 protein: CASSSQTGGEKLFF

V gene: TRBV18
CDR3 length: 17
clone size: NA
D gene: TRBD2
J gene: TRBJ2-3
CDR3 DNA: TGTGCCAGCTCACCAGGCCTAGCGGGGGGACTTCTGGATACGCAGTATTTT
CDR3 protein: CASSPGLAGGLLDTQYF

V gene: TRBV30
CDR3 length: 14
clone size: NA
D gene: NA
J gene: TRBJ2-5
CDR3 DNA: TGTGCCTGGAGTCCGGGGAGTCGTGGGGAGACCCAGTACTTC
CDR3 protein: CAWSPGSRGETQYF

V gene: TRBV4-3
CDR3 length: 15
clone size: NA
D gene: NA
J gene: TRBJ1-5
CDR3 DNA: TGCGCCAGCAGCCAAGATCCGGGGGGGGAGCAGCCCCAGCATTTT
CDR3 protein: CASSQDPGGEQPQHF

V gene: TRBV6-6
CDR3 length: 12
clone size: once
D gene: NA
J gene: TRBJ2-1
CDR3 DNA: TGTGCCAGCAGTTACTCGAAAGACAGGCAGTTCTTC
CDR3 protein: CASSYSKDRQFF

V gene: TRBV18
CDR3 length: 12
clone size: NA
D gene: NA
J gene: TRBJ1-2
CDR3 DNA: TGTGCCAGCTTCCCAACCGGACAGTCCTACACCTTC
CDR3 protein: CASFPTGQSYTF

V gene: TRBV30
CDR3 length: 12
clone size: few
D gene: NA
J gene: TRBJ1-1
CDR3 DNA: TGTGCCTGGAACCAACAGGGCGCTGAAGCTTTCTTT
CDR3 protein: CAWNQQGAEAFF

V gene: TRBV6-6
CDR3 length: 16
clone size: NA
D gene: TRBD1
J gene: TRBJ2-7
CDR3 DNA: TGTGCCAGCAGTCCTCTTACCGGGACAGGGCCCTACGAGCAGTACTTC
CDR3 protein: CASSPLTGTGPYEQYF

V gene: TRBV7-9
CDR3 length: 12
clone size: NA
D gene: NA
J gene: TRBJ2-3
CDR3 DNA: TGTGCCAGCAGCCCTCAGTTGGATACGCAGTATTTT
CDR3 protein: CASSPQLDTQYF

V gene: TRBV4-3
CDR3 length: 15
clone size: NA
D gene: TRBD1
J gene: TRBJ2-2
CDR3 DNA: TGCGCCAGCAGCCAAGAAGAACAGGGGCCCGGGGAGCTGTTTTTT
CDR3 protein: CASSQEEQGPGELFF

V gene: TRBV27
CDR3 length: 14
clone size: NA
D gene: NA
J gene: TRBJ1-1
CDR3 DNA: TGTGCCAGCAGTTTGGGTCCTCCGGGACATCTGGCTTTCTTT
CDR3 protein: CASSLGPPGHLAFF

V gene: TRBV27
CDR3 length: 14
clone size: NA
D gene: NA
J gene: TRBJ1-2
CDR3 DNA: TGTGCCAGCAGTTCAGCCGTACAGGGCTATGGCTACACCTTC
CDR3 protein: CASSSAVQGYGYTF

V gene: TRBV5-5
CDR3 length: 16
clone size: NA
D gene: TRBD1
J gene: TRBJ2-7
CDR3 DNA: TGTGCCAGCAGCTTGAGTCCCGGGACAGGGGGCCACGAGCAGTACTTC
CDR3 protein: CASSLSPGTGGHEQYF

V gene: TRBV28
CDR3 length: 15
clone size: NA
D gene: TRBD1
J gene: TRBJ2-1
CDR3 DNA: TGTGCCAGCAGTACACCGGGACAGGGGGGGGGTGAGCAGTTCTTC
CDR3 protein: CASSTPGQGGGEQFF

V gene: TRBV18
CDR3 length: 15
clone size: NA
D gene: TRBD2
J gene: TRBJ2-1
CDR3 DNA: TGTGCCAGCTCACCTCCGGGACTAGTTTACAATGAGCAGTTCTTC
CDR3 protein: CASSPPGLVYNEQFF

V gene: TRBV19
CDR3 length: 18
clone size: NA
D gene: TRBD1
J gene: TRBJ1-1
CDR3 DNA: TGTGCCAGTACCCAACTCGGGACAGCCGTCGAGCTAGACACTGAAGCTTTCTTT
CDR3 protein: CASTQLGTAVELDTEAFF

V gene: TRBV29-1
CDR3 length: 12
clone size: NA
D gene: NA
J gene: TRBJ2-5
CDR3 DNA: TGCAGCGGCGGGGACGGCACCGCGACCCAGTACTTC
CDR3 protein: CSGGDGTATQYF

V gene: TRBV30
CDR3 length: 13
clone size: once
D gene: NA
J gene: TRBJ1-1
CDR3 DNA: TGTGCCTGGAGAGGGGGACCTAACACTGAAGCTTTCTTT
CDR3 protein: CAWRGGPNTEAFF

V gene: TRBV15
CDR3 length: 15
clone size: NA
D gene: NA
J gene: TRBJ1-4
CDR3 DNA: TGTGCCACCAGCAGAGAAGGGACACGGAATGAAAAACTGTTTTTT
CDR3 protein: CATSREGTRNEKLFF

V gene: TRBV7-2
CDR3 length: 12
clone size: once
D gene: NA
J gene: TRBJ1-6
CDR3 DNA: TGTGCCAGCAGCTCCCCGAGTTCACCCCTCCACTTT
CDR3 protein: CASSSPSSPLHF

V gene: TRBV5-5
CDR3 length: 15
clone size: NA
D gene: NA
J gene: TRBJ2-6
CDR3 DNA: TGTGCCAGCAGCCCCCGGTTCTCTGGGGCCAACGTCCTGACTTTC
CDR3 protein: CASSPRFSGANVLTF

V gene: TRBV21-1
CDR3 length: 16
clone size: NA
D gene: NA
J gene: TRBJ1-2
CDR3 DNA: TGTGCCAGCAGCAAAGGGCTCCGTCGGGTTAACTATGGCTACACCTTC
CDR3 protein: CASSKGLRRVNYGYTF

V gene: TRBV5-1
CDR3 length: 15
clone size: once
D gene: TRBD2
J gene: TRBJ2-1
CDR3 DNA: TGCGCCAGCAGAAGCGGGAGTAGGATATACAATGAGCAGTTCTTC
CDR3 protein: CASRSGSRIYNEQFF

V gene: TRBV2
CDR3 length: 14
clone size: NA
D gene: NA
J gene: TRBJ1-6
CDR3 DNA: TGTGCCAGCGTTTGGACAGCCCAAGATTCACCCCTCCACTTT
CDR3 protein: CASVWTAQDSPLHF

V gene: TRBV28
CDR3 length: 14
clone size: NA
D gene: NA
J gene: TRBJ2-7
CDR3 DNA: TGTGCCAGCAGTTTAGATCGGGTTTCCTACGAGCAGTACTTC
CDR3 protein: CASSLDRVSYEQYF

V gene: TRBV29-1
CDR3 length: 12
clone size: NA
D gene: NA
J gene: TRBJ2-7
CDR3 DNA: TGCAGCGTTGTAGTCAGGGGATGGGAGCAGTACTTC
CDR3 protein: CSVVVRGWEQYF

V gene: TRBV18
CDR3 length: 17
clone size: NA
D gene: TRBD1
J gene: TRBJ1-1
CDR3 DNA: TGTGCCAGCTCCCAAAGGGACAGGGGGAATTTGAACACTGAAGCTTTCTTT
CDR3 protein: CASSQRDRGNLNTEAFF

V gene: TRBV27
CDR3 length: 15
clone size: once
D gene: NA
J gene: TRBJ1-1
CDR3 DNA: TGTGCCAGCAGTTTAAGACAGTCCGTGAACACTGAAGCTTTCTTT
CDR3 protein: CASSLRQSVNTEAFF

V gene: TRBV5-1
CDR3 length: 16
clone size: NA
D gene: TRBD2
J gene: TRBJ2-3
CDR3 DNA: TGCGCCAGCAGCTTTGGGACTAGCGGTAGCACAGATACGCAGTATTTT
CDR3 protein: CASSFGTSGSTDTQYF

V gene: TRBV6-1
CDR3 length: 13
clone size: NA
D gene: NA
J gene: TRBJ2-3
CDR3 DNA: TGTGCCAGCAGCCTACCCGCGGCAGATACGCAGTATTTT
CDR3 protein: CASSLPAADTQYF

V gene: TRBV7-9
CDR3 length: 15
clone size: NA
D gene: NA
J gene: TRBJ1-2
CDR3 DNA: TGTGCCAGCAGCTTAGAAGGCAGGGTGAACTATGGCTACACCTTC
CDR3 protein: CASSLEGRVNYGYTF

V gene: TRBV4-1
CDR3 length: 13
clone size: few
D gene: NA
J gene: TRBJ2-7
CDR3 DNA: TGCGCCAGCAGCCAAACTCAGCGGGACGAGCAGTACTTC
CDR3 protein: CASSQTQRDEQYF

V gene: TRBV7-8
CDR3 length: 15
clone size: NA
D gene: NA
J gene: TRBJ1-5
CDR3 DNA: TGTGCCAGCAGCTTAGGAGTGGGGCCGGGTCAGCCCCAGCATTTT
CDR3 protein: CASSLGVGPGQPQHF

V gene: TRBV7-9
CDR3 length: 12
clone size: few
D gene: NA
J gene: TRBJ2-5
CDR3 DNA: TGTTCCAGCAGCTTAGCTATGGAGACCCAGTACTTC
CDR3 protein: CSSSLAMETQYF

V gene: TRBV12-5
CDR3 length: 13
clone size: NA
D gene: NA
J gene: TRBJ2-5
CDR3 DNA: TGTGCTAGTGCTTCCAGGGGAGGGGAGACCCAGTACTTC
CDR3 protein: CASASRGGETQYF